This is a list of T cell receptor beta chains from one sample in a study of cytomegalovirus exposure and HLA in healthy donors. TCRdb's copy holds only in-frame clones and misses some; the assay was immunoSEQ multiplex PCR. The sample includes under 250,000 clones. Material: PBMCs. These receptor sequences come from a girl aged 2 to 9 in good health and CMV-seropositive. Both conserved end residues are part of each CDR3. Fields, in order: D gene, CDR3 length, J gene, V gene, CDR3 protein, CDR3 DNA. The D gene is left open where the match is weak.

D: -
length: 15
J: TRBJ2-2
V: TRBV5-1
CDR3: CASSLIGVSTGELFF
DNA: TGCGCCAGCAGCTTGATAGGGGTGAGCACCGGGGAGCTGTTTTTT

D: TRBD2
length: 16
J: TRBJ2-1
V: TRBV15
CDR3: CATSTPGLAGVWEQFF
DNA: TGTGCCACCAGCACCCCCGGACTAGCGGGTGTATGGGAGCAGTTCTTC

D: -
length: 16
J: TRBJ2-2
V: TRBV28
CDR3: CASSLSTRANTGELFF
DNA: TGTGCCAGCAGTTTATCGACTAGGGCTAACACCGGGGAGCTGTTTTTT

D: TRBD2
length: 16
J: TRBJ2-3
V: TRBV23-1
CDR3: CASSRALAGVTDTQYF
DNA: TGCGCCAGCAGTCGGGCGCTAGCGGGAGTTACAGATACGCAGTATTTT

D: TRBD1
length: 16
J: TRBJ1-1
V: TRBV27
CDR3: CASSLGRDRGNTEAFF
DNA: TGTGCCAGCAGTTTAGGCAGGGACAGGGGGAACACTGAAGCTTTCTTT

D: TRBD1
length: 14
J: TRBJ2-7
V: TRBV6-5
CDR3: CASSKDRGGYEQYF
DNA: TGTGCCAGCAGTAAAGACAGGGGGGGCTACGAGCAGTACTTC

D: TRBD1
length: 13
J: TRBJ2-7
V: TRBV6-6
CDR3: CASSPGQTYEQYF
DNA: TGTGCCAGCAGTCCGGGACAGACCTACGAGCAGTACTTC

D: TRBD2
length: 17
J: TRBJ2-7
V: TRBV28
CDR3: CASSWEGTTGSPYEQYF
DNA: TGTGCCAGCAGTTGGGAGGGGACCACCGGGAGTCCCTACGAGCAGTACTTC

D: TRBD1
length: 14
J: TRBJ1-1
V: TRBV18
CDR3: CASSQDRANTEAFF
DNA: TGTGCCAGCTCACAAGACAGGGCGAACACTGAAGCTTTCTTT

D: -
length: 14
J: TRBJ2-3
V: TRBV6-5
CDR3: CASSYAGPTDTQCF
DNA: TGTGCCAGCAGTTACGCGGGCCCCACAGATACGCAGTGTTTT

D: TRBD2
length: 19
J: TRBJ2-7
V: TRBV5-4
CDR3: CASSLKETSGLAVIYEQYF
DNA: TGTGCCAGCAGCTTAAAAGAGACTTCGGGACTAGCGGTTATTTACGAGCAGTACTTC

D: TRBD2
length: 17
J: TRBJ2-1
V: TRBV25-1
CDR3: CASSEPSGGSSYNEQFF
DNA: TGTGCCAGCAGTGAGCCTAGCGGGGGGAGCTCCTACAATGAGCAGTTCTTC

D: -
length: 15
J: TRBJ2-5
V: TRBV28
CDR3: CASSLGGQGLETQYF
DNA: TGTGCCAGCAGTTTAGGGGGCCAGGGGCTGGAGACCCAGTACTTC

D: -
length: 15
J: TRBJ2-2
V: TRBV7-9
CDR3: CASSLSGRGDGELFF
DNA: TGTGCCAGCAGCTTATCTGGAAGGGGTGACGGGGAGCTGTTTTTT

D: TRBD1
length: 14
J: TRBJ2-7
V: TRBV5-1
CDR3: CASSPSTGSEEQYF
DNA: TGCGCCAGCAGTCCTTCGACAGGGTCGGAAGAGCAGTACTTC

D: TRBD2
length: 18
J: TRBJ2-7
V: TRBV11-2
CDR3: CASSHSLVASGRVYEQYF
DNA: TGTGCCAGCAGCCACAGTCTAGTGGCTAGCGGGAGGGTCTACGAGCAGTACTTC

D: -
length: 14
J: TRBJ2-7
V: TRBV6-1
CDR3: CASSSLYGVYEQYF
DNA: TGTGCCAGCTCGAGTTTATACGGGGTTTACGAGCAGTACTTC

D: -
length: 14
J: TRBJ1-6
V: TRBV25-1
CDR3: CASRGGIYNSPLHF
DNA: TGTGCCAGCAGGGGGGGTATCTATAATTCACCCCTCCACTTT

D: -
length: 13
J: TRBJ2-5
V: TRBV28
CDR3: CASRAPGQETQYF
DNA: TGTGCCAGCAGGGCACCAGGCCAAGAGACCCAGTACTTC

D: -
length: 15
J: TRBJ2-1
V: TRBV30
CDR3: CAWSVRGPIYNEQFF
DNA: TGTGCCTGGAGTGTGCGGGGGCCAATCTACAATGAGCAGTTCTTC

D: -
length: 14
J: TRBJ1-1
V: TRBV6-1
CDR3: CASSEAAQGREAFF
DNA: TGTGCCAGCAGTGAAGCAGCTCAGGGTCGTGAAGCTTTCTTT

D: TRBD1
length: 15
J: TRBJ1-1
V: TRBV4-1
CDR3: CASSQEFADRGIAFF
DNA: TGCGCCAGCAGCCAAGAATTCGCCGACAGGGGGATTGCTTTCTTT

D: TRBD2
length: 18
J: TRBJ2-3
V: TRBV27
CDR3: CASSLGMRAGADADTQYF
DNA: TGTGCCAGCAGTTTAGGGATGAGAGCGGGAGCCGATGCAGATACGCAGTATTTT

D: TRBD2
length: 14
J: TRBJ2-3
V: TRBV10-3
CDR3: CATAGTSGTDTQYF
DNA: TGTGCCACAGCCGGGACTAGCGGGACAGATACGCAGTATTTT

D: TRBD2
length: 17
J: TRBJ2-7
V: TRBV28
CDR3: CASSNFPAPIAGYEQYF
DNA: TGTGCCAGCAGCAATTTCCCTGCCCCGATAGCGGGCTACGAGCAGTACTTC

D: TRBD2
length: 18
J: TRBJ2-3
V: TRBV5-1
CDR3: CASSFLRPSGRAGDTQYF
DNA: TGCGCCAGCAGCTTCCTACGACCAAGCGGGAGGGCCGGTGATACGCAGTATTTT

D: TRBD2
length: 16
J: TRBJ2-3
V: TRBV5-4
CDR3: CASSPGGTSGWDTQYF
DNA: TGTGCCAGCAGCCCCGGCGGGACTAGCGGTTGGGATACGCAGTATTTT

D: -
length: 15
J: TRBJ2-7
V: TRBV4-1
CDR3: CASSQDRHSIYEQYF
DNA: TGCGCCAGCAGCCAAGATAGACACTCCATCTACGAGCAGTACTTC

D: -
length: 13
J: TRBJ2-7
V: TRBV7-9
CDR3: CASSGDKTYEQYF
DNA: TGTGCCAGCAGCGGGGACAAGACCTACGAGCAGTACTTC